A selection of T cell receptor beta chains follows, all from one sample in a study of spatial heterogeneity in lung cancer. MiXCR, applied by TCRdb to the 5' RACE reads, yields one record per CDR3 protein. Of more than 750 distinct CDR3 sequences listed, roughly 43% are singletons. This material consisted of lung tumor tissue, taken at surgery. The source is a female donor with early-stage non-small cell lung cancer. CDR3s include the opening cysteine and the closing phenylalanine or tryptophan. The D gene is left open where the match is weak. Part of the rows lack a size; the others show once, few, many or a class for expanded clones.

v_call	d_call	j_call	clone_size	cdr3_nt	cdr3_aa
TRBV7-2	NA	TRBJ2-6	NA	TGTGCCAGCAGCCGGGACCATTCTGGGGCCAACGTCCTGACTTTC	CASSRDHSGANVLTF
TRBV29-1	NA	TRBJ2-1	medium-sized	TGCAGCGTTGAAGTCACGACTCTCGCCACATACAATGAGCAGTTCTTC	CSVEVTTLATYNEQFF
TRBV29-1	TRBD2	TRBJ2-1	large	TGCAGCGTTGCTAGCGGGCCCTCCTACAATGAGCAGTTCTTC	CSVASGPSYNEQFF
TRBV6-1	TRBD2	TRBJ2-2	medium-sized	TGTGCCAGCCCCTCACGGGGAGGGGACACCGGGGAGCTGTTTTTT	CASPSRGGDTGELFF
TRBV21-1	NA	TRBJ2-3	large	TGTGCCAGCAGCAAGGACCCTACAGGGCATACGCAGTATTTT	CASSKDPTGHTQYF
TRBV28	NA	TRBJ1-1	NA	TGTGCCAGCAGTAGGGCTGAGAACACTGAAGCTTTCTTT	CASSRAENTEAFF
TRBV7-2	NA	TRBJ1-1	large	TGTGCCAGCAGCTTGAGTGGTGGGTCCGGCACTGAAGCTTTCTTT	CASSLSGGSGTEAFF
TRBV6-2/TRBV6-3	NA	TRBJ2-2	large	TGTGCCAGCAGGGACGGGGAGCTGTTTTTT	CASRDGELFF
TRBV23-1	TRBD1	TRBJ2-7	NA	TGCGCCAGCAGTCAATGGGACAGGAGCCCTTGGGATTTTTACGAGCAGTACTTC	CASSQWDRSPWDFYEQYF
TRBV7-8	NA	TRBJ2-5	NA	TGTGCCAGCAGCTTAGGGACCCCAGGGTGGTGGGAGACCCAGTACTTC	CASSLGTPGWWETQYF
TRBV28	TRBD2	TRBJ2-3	NA	TGTGCCAGCACTCCGGGACTAGCGGGGGGGCGCGTCACAGATACGCAGTATTTT	CASTPGLAGGRVTDTQYF
TRBV28	NA	TRBJ2-2	NA	TGTGCCAGCAGTTTTCGTGAGGTTAACACCGGGGAGCTGTTTTTT	CASSFREVNTGELFF
TRBV6-5	NA	TRBJ2-7	NA	TGTGCCAGCAGTTCTCCCCCGTACACAAGGGATTCGAGCGAGCAGTACTTC	CASSSPPYTRDSSEQYF
TRBV9	NA	TRBJ2-7	medium-sized	TGTGCCAGCAGCGTAGACCTAGGAGGATACGAGCAGTACTTC	CASSVDLGGYEQYF
TRBV23-1	NA	TRBJ2-7	large	TGCGCCAGCAGTCAACAGGGCCGGAACGAGCAGTACTTC	CASSQQGRNEQYF
TRBV9	NA	TRBJ1-4	large	TGTGCCAGCAGCGTATGGGGGAATATAGATGAAAAACTGTTTTTT	CASSVWGNIDEKLFF
TRBV29-1	NA	TRBJ1-1	NA	TGCAGCGTCCACGGGGCAGTACTGAACACTGAAGCTTTCTTT	CSVHGAVLNTEAFF
TRBV18	NA	TRBJ1-1	NA	TGTGCCAGCGCAGGTCAGGGATCGAGCACTGAAGCTTTCTTT	CASAGQGSSTEAFF
TRBV7-8	NA	TRBJ1-6	large	TGTGCCAGCAGCCCTCGCAATCCCCGCCGAGCCTATAATTCACCCCTCCACTTT	CASSPRNPRRAYNSPLHF
TRBV23-1	TRBD2	TRBJ2-3	large	TGCGCCAGCAGTCAACCTAGCGGGGGGACCAGCACAGATACGCAGTATTTT	CASSQPSGGTSTDTQYF
TRBV30	NA	TRBJ2-7	NA	TGTGCCTGGAGTGTAAGGAAGGGGCCCATCTACGAGCAGTACTTC	CAWSVRKGPIYEQYF
TRBV4-1	NA	TRBJ1-1	NA	TGCGCCAGCAGCCAAGCGGAGACAGAGCTGAACACTGAAGCTTTCTTT	CASSQAETELNTEAFF
TRBV6-5	NA	TRBJ2-2	large	TGTGCCAGCAGTGGATCAGGGGAGGGCGGGGAGCTGTTTTTT	CASSGSGEGGELFF
TRBV23-1	NA	TRBJ2-1	large	TGCGCCAGCAGTCGGTCTAAGCGCCTAGCCGAGACCTACAATGAGCAGTTCTTC	CASSRSKRLAETYNEQFF
TRBV29-1	NA	TRBJ2-3	large	TGCAGCGTTGAAGTTGCGAGTAGCACAGATACGCAGTATTTT	CSVEVASSTDTQYF
TRBV19	NA	TRBJ1-2	large	TGTGCCAGTAGCCTCCTGGCAGAACCCCCAACCTTC	CASSLLAEPPTF
TRBV7-6	TRBD2	TRBJ2-1	NA	TGTGCCAGCAGCTTAATTGCGGGGGGGTCCTACAATGAGCAGTTCTTC	CASSLIAGGSYNEQFF
TRBV19	TRBD2	TRBJ2-5	NA	TGTGCCAGTAGTAACGGACTAGCGGGAGCGGGGGAGACCCAGTACTTC	CASSNGLAGAGETQYF
TRBV10-2	NA	TRBJ1-3	NA	TGCGCCAGCAGTCCTCCTGGGCATGTAGGAAACACCATATATTTT	CASSPPGHVGNTIYF
TRBV23-1	TRBD1	TRBJ2-7	large	TGCGCCAGCAGTCCCAATGGGACGACAGGGCCCAAGGGGTCATACGAGCAGTACTTC	CASSPNGTTGPKGSYEQYF
TRBV18	NA	TRBJ2-3	medium-sized	TGTGCCAGCTCACCGAGATTTGGGTCGTGGGAGTTCACAGATACGCAGTATTTT	CASSPRFGSWEFTDTQYF
TRBV6-6	TRBD1	TRBJ2-2	medium-sized	TGTGCCAGCAGTTATAAGGGGGCAAGCACCGGGGAGCTGTTTTTT	CASSYKGASTGELFF
TRBV6-5	TRBD1	TRBJ1-3	NA	TGTGCCAGCAGTTACTCGAGTCGGACAGGGACTGGAAACACCATATATTTT	CASSYSSRTGTGNTIYF
TRBV6-1	NA	TRBJ2-3	large	TGTGCCAGCAGTGGGGGGGAGCGCACAGATACGCAGTATTTT	CASSGGERTDTQYF
TRBV7-9	NA	TRBJ1-1	NA	TGTGCCAGCAGCTTACCAGTCTCCGACAGGCTGAACACTGAAGCTTTCTTT	CASSLPVSDRLNTEAFF
TRBV5-6	TRBD1	TRBJ1-1	NA	TGTGCCAGCAGCTTGAGGACAGGGGCCACTGAAGCTTTCTTT	CASSLRTGATEAFF
TRBV29-1	TRBD1	TRBJ2-1	large	TGCAGCGTTGCCCACAGGGGACGGGGTGAGCAGTTCTTC	CSVAHRGRGEQFF
TRBV5-1	NA	TRBJ2-3	NA	TGCGCCAGCAGCGTTAGCACAGATACGCAGTATTTT	CASSVSTDTQYF
TRBV4-3	NA	TRBJ1-6	NA	TGCGCCAGCAGCCAAGATCTGGCGATCGACAGTTCTCTATTCAATTCACCCCTCCACTTT	CASSQDLAIDSSLFNSPLHF
TRBV11-1	NA	TRBJ1-4	NA	TGTGCCAGCAGCGGGACGGGAACGAAGAATGAAAAACTGTTTTTT	CASSGTGTKNEKLFF
TRBV19	NA	TRBJ2-7	few	TGTGCCAGTCGACCTACCCGGCTAGCGCCCTCCTACGAGCAGTACTTC	CASRPTRLAPSYEQYF
TRBV12-5	NA	TRBJ2-1	once	TGTGCTAGTGGTTTGAGGGCTTATATCAATGAGCAGTTCTTC	CASGLRAYINEQFF
TRBV6-6	NA	TRBJ2-1	NA	TGTGCCAGCAGTTACAAAGGGAGCTCCTACAATGAGCAGTTCTTC	CASSYKGSSYNEQFF
TRBV18	TRBD2	TRBJ2-2	large	TGTGCCAGCTCACCACTCCGCGGGGGTAACACCGGGGAGCTGTTTTTT	CASSPLRGGNTGELFF
TRBV28	NA	TRBJ2-7	large	TGTGCCAGCATTCAGGACTACGAGCAGTACTTC	CASIQDYEQYF
TRBV2	TRBD1	TRBJ2-7	large	TGTGCCAGCGGGGACAGAATTTACGAGCAGTACTTC	CASGDRIYEQYF
TRBV20-1	NA	TRBJ2-1	large	TGCAGTGCTGACACGGGACGCAAGTACAATGAGCAGTTCTTC	CSADTGRKYNEQFF
TRBV2	TRBD2	TRBJ2-3	large	TGTGCCAGCAGTGACGGGGGACTAGATTTCACGAATACGCAGTATTTT	CASSDGGLDFTNTQYF
TRBV28	TRBD1	TRBJ2-5	large	TGTGCCAGCAGTTTACCGGGACAGGGTGAGACCCAGTACTTC	CASSLPGQGETQYF
TRBV10-3	NA	TRBJ2-1	NA	TGTGCCATCAGGACTCAGGGGTCTGAGCAGTTCTTC	CAIRTQGSEQFF
TRBV10-2	TRBD2	TRBJ2-7	hyperexpanded	TGCGCCAGCAGTGTGGGACTAAGATCCTACGAGCAGTACTTC	CASSVGLRSYEQYF
TRBV29-1	NA	TRBJ2-6	NA	TGCAGCGTTGGGGAGCGTTCCGGGGCCAACGTCCTGACTTTC	CSVGERSGANVLTF
TRBV5-1	NA	TRBJ2-7	once	TGCGCCAGCAATCAGGCCGACTACGAGCAGTACTTC	CASNQADYEQYF
TRBV5-1	NA	TRBJ2-7	NA	TGCGCCAGCAGCCCAGTGGAGGGACCGAACTCCTACGAGCAGTACTTC	CASSPVEGPNSYEQYF
TRBV7-9	NA	TRBJ1-2	NA	TGTGCCAGCAGCTCAACGGCCAGCCACTACGGCTATGGCTACACCTTC	CASSSTASHYGYGYTF
TRBV28	NA	TRBJ1-3	once	TGTGCCAGCAGCGGAAGACTTTCTGGAAACACCATATATTTT	CASSGRLSGNTIYF
TRBV6-5	NA	TRBJ1-1	NA	TGTGCCAGCAGTTACGGCGGCATGAACACTGAAGCTTTCTTT	CASSYGGMNTEAFF
TRBV30	TRBD1	TRBJ2-7	NA	TGTGCCTGGAGCGCCGGGACAGGGCACGACGAGCAGTACTTC	CAWSAGTGHDEQYF
TRBV12-3/TRBV12-4	TRBD1	TRBJ1-1	NA	TGTGCCAGCACCCGAGGACAGGGTACATCTGAAGCTTTCTTT	CASTRGQGTSEAFF